These 28 T cell receptor beta chains were sequenced from one sample in a study of cytomegalovirus exposure and HLA in healthy donors. Sequencing used immunoSEQ multiplex PCR; TCRdb keeps in-frame clones, though not all of them. The data show just under 65,000 clones, roughly 94% seen once. The sequenced sample was PBMCs. All receptors come from a woman between 18 and 30 years old in good health and CMV-seropositive.

The chain recombines TRBV5-1 with TRBJ1-1; D remains ambiguous. Germline V gene data show CDR1 as SGHRS and CDR2 as YFSETQ. The CDR3 runs 13 residues. Between the trimmed V and J ends, which lost 6 bases and 2 bases, there was a span of 11 bases. DNA for the CDR3: TGCGCCAGCAAGGACTCTTTAAACACTGAAGCTTTCTTT. Its translation is CASKDSLNTEAFF.

The chain is built from TRBV6-1 and TRBJ2-7; the D gene is possibly TRBD1 (6 bases). Germline CDR1 is MNHNS and CDR2 is SASEGT. V lost 1 base to trimming and J lost 3 bases, with 13 bases between them. This CDR3 is 15 amino acids long. CDR3 sequence: CASSEGNRENYEQYF. Written as DNA, the CDR3 is TGTGCCAGCAGTGAAGGAAACAGGGAAAACTACGAGCAGTACTTC.

The chain combines TRBV6-6 with TRBJ1-1; 8 bases align to TRBD1. V gave up 3 bases and J gave up 4 bases; unmatched junction bases: 4. CDR1 and CDR2 (germline): MNHNY, SVGAGI (reference sequence). The CDR3 covers 14 residues. CDR3 residues: CASSYYTGGTEAFF. Here the CDR3 DNA reads TGTGCCAGCAGTTATTACACAGGGGGCACTGAAGCTTTCTTT.

V is TRBV10-2 and J is TRBJ2-5, with a tentative D call TRBD1 (5 bases). CDR3 length: 14 amino acids. Germline loops: CDR1 WSHSY, CDR2 SAAADI. V lost 6 bases, J lost 4 bases, and 15 bases lay in between. The chain's CDR3 is CASRPTGSLETQYF. CDR3 nucleotide sequence: TGCGCCAGCAGACCAACAGGATCTCTAGAGACCCAGTACTTC.

This clone was seen just once. This chain uses TRBV19 with TRBJ1-5, with 7 nucleotides matching TRBD1. V lost 8 bases and J lost 1; bases outside the gene matches: 5. Germline CDR1 LNHDA, CDR2 SQIVND (reference sequence). The CDR3 runs to 14 residues. CDR3 DNA: TGTGCCAGTTCCGGGACAGCGAGCAATCAGCCCCAGCATTTT. Protein: CASSGTASNQPQHF.

This chain links TRBV6-5 with TRBJ1-2; D might be TRBD1 (6 bases). Trimming took 4 bases from V and 5 from J, leaving 17 bases between them. CDR3 length: 15 residues. CDR1 is MNHEY, CDR2 SVGAGI, per germline. CDR3 nucleotide sequence: TGTGCCAGCAGTTCGGGACACCAAGAGGGATATGGCTACACCTTC. Protein product: CASSSGHQEGYGYTF.

The chain has TRBV11-1 and TRBJ2-3, with TRBD1 matching over 7 bases. Germline V CDR1 and CDR2: SGHAT, FQDESV (reference sequence). Trimming at V came to 5 bases and at J to 6 bases, leaving 5 bases not matched to a gene. This CDR3 is built from 13 residues. Written as DNA, the CDR3 is TGTGCCAGCAGCCTGGGACAGCCGGATACGCAGTATTTT. Translation gives CASSLGQPDTQYF.

V gene TRBV7-8 combines with J gene TRBJ1-1, with D possibly matching TRBD1 (5 bases). The germline V and J ends were trimmed by 0 bases and 4 bases, with 15 bases remaining between them. The germline gives CDR1 SGHVS, CDR2 FQNEAQ. The CDR3 sequence is 16 residues long. CDR3: CASSLARPGWSTEAFF. CDR3 DNA sequence: TGTGCCAGCAGCTTAGCCCGGCCAGGGTGGTCCACTGAAGCTTTCTTT.

This clone was seen a handful of times. The chain combines TRBV30 with TRBJ2-7; maybe TRBD2 (5 bases). V was pared by 0 bases and J by 0 bases, with 15 bases between. The CDR3 consists of 16 residues. CDR1 GTSNPN and CDR2 SVGIG come from the germline V gene (reference sequence). Here the CDR3 reads CAWSVPGWATSYEQYF. CDR3 DNA sequence: TGTGCCTGGAGTGTACCGGGGTGGGCGACCTCCTACGAGCAGTACTTC.

The chain carries TRBV30 and TRBJ1-2; 9 bases fit TRBD1. V dropped 5 bases and J dropped 5; count of bases not matched to a gene: 12. The CDR3 has 15 amino acids. Per the germline V gene, CDR1 is GTSNPN and CDR2 is SVGIG (reference sequence). The CDR3 sequence: CAWDTGTGRGYGYTF. CDR3 coding DNA: TGTGCCTGGGATACCGGGACAGGGAGGGGGTATGGCTACACCTTC. Together with reference TRBV30 and TRBJ1-2, the CDR3 gives the full variable domain: SQTIHQWPATLVQPVGSPLSLECTVEGTSNPNLYWYRQAAGRGLQLLFYSVGIGQISSEVPQNLSASRPQDRQFILSSKKLLLSDSGFYLCAWDTGTGRGYGYTFGSGTRLTVV.

For the CDR3, the DNA is TGTGCCAGCAGTTCGCTACCGAACACTGAAGCTTTCTTT. Its translation is CASSSLPNTEAFF. V gene TRBV27 combines with J gene TRBJ1-1; D uncertain. The CDR3 sequence is 13 residues long. From germline, CDR1 is MNHEY and CDR2 SMNVEV (reference sequence). Between the trimmed V and J ends, which lost 4 bases and 1 base, there was a span of 7 bases.

The chain couples TRBV4-1 to TRBJ2-4; TRBD2 agrees at 11 bases. Germline CDR1 MGHRA, CDR2 YSYEKL. The V and J ends lost 4 bases and 0 bases, in that order; junction bases with no gene match: 8. This CDR3 spans 18 amino acids. This CDR3 reads CASSRGLAGGLAKNIQYF. CDR3 sequence (DNA): TGCGCCAGCAGCCGCGGACTAGCGGGCGGGCTAGCCAAAAACATTCAGTACTTC.

The rearrangement uses TRBV15 and TRBJ2-4; perhaps TRBD1 as D (6 bases). Trimming took off 0 bases at V and 8 bases at J, with 14 bases between the two ends. CDR1 is LNHNV, CDR2 YYDKDF, per germline (reference sequence). The CDR3 is 15 amino acids. CDR3 in amino acids: CATSRDRLAGDIQYF. The CDR3 DNA sequence: TGTGCCACCAGCAGAGATCGACTGGCAGGGGACATTCAGTACTTC.

This chain links TRBV6-5 with TRBJ1-1; the D is unclear. The germline CDR1 and CDR2 sequences are MNHEY and SVGAGI. There are 15 residues in the CDR3. Trimming pared 2 bases from V and 0 bases from J, leaving 10 bases between. The CDR3 loop is CASSYATYLNTEAFF. Here the CDR3 DNA reads TGTGCCAGCAGTTACGCGACATACCTGAACACTGAAGCTTTCTTT.

This chain connects TRBV2 to TRBJ2-1; the match to TRBD2 covers 10 bases. The CDR3 is 14 residues long. The V gene end was trimmed by 5 bases and the J gene end by 10 bases; junction bases not matched to a gene: 8. CDR1 is SNHLY, CDR2 FYNNEI, per germline. This chain's CDR3 is CASSPLAGTFEQFF. The CDR3 DNA follows: TGTGCCAGCAGTCCACTAGCGGGGACCTTCGAGCAGTTCTTC.

In this sample, this clone turned up once. CDR3 sequence: CASSPQGVRRESVDTQYF. The CDR3, as DNA: TGTGCCAGCAGCCCGCAGGGCGTTCGGCGGGAGTCGGTAGATACGCAGTATTTT. This rearrangement joins TRBV27 to TRBJ2-3; TRBD2 agrees at 7 bases. The germline V gene encodes CDR1 MNHEY and CDR2 SMNVEV (reference sequence). With 6 bases clipped from V and 5 bases from J, the junction kept 20 bases outside the gene matches. The CDR3 contains 18 residues.

This clone was detected only once. V is TRBV5-1 and J is TRBJ2-1; D is unclear. Germline-derived CDR1 and CDR2 are SGHRS and YFSETQ. The CDR3 consists of 15 residues. Trimming shortened V by 7 bases and J by 0 bases, and 14 bases separated the two germline ends. CDR3 protein: CASVEIAGSYNEQFF. CDR3 nucleotide sequence: TGCGCCAGCGTTGAAATAGCTGGCTCCTACAATGAGCAGTTCTTC.

The J gene is TRBJ2-2, the V gene TRBV5-1; 8 bases are a match to TRBD2. This CDR3 region has 16 residues. Germline V gene data show CDR1 as SGHRS and CDR2 as YFSETQ. The V and J ends lost 2 bases and 4 bases, in that order; junction bases with no gene match: 7. The CDR3, as DNA: TGCGCCAGCAGCTTCCGGGAGGGCCCCGGCACCGGGGAGCTGTTTTTT. Its protein product is CASSFREGPGTGELFF.

CDR3 sequence reads: CASSVRGGGYTF. The CDR3 bases are TGTGCCAGCAGCGTAAGAGGGGGAGGCTACACCTTC. This chain joins TRBV9 and TRBJ1-2, with D perhaps TRBD1 (6 bases). The CDR3 runs to 12 residues. V lost 1 base, J lost 8 bases, and 9 bases lay in between. The germline gives CDR1 SGDLS, CDR2 YYNGEE.

This clone was recorded once. The rearrangement links TRBV5-1 to TRBJ2-6; 9 bases are a match to TRBD1. V lost 0 bases to trimming and J lost 0 bases; unmatched junction nucleotides: 4. This CDR3 has 18 residues. Germline CDR1 SGHRS, CDR2 YFSETQ. The CDR3 DNA reads as TGCGCCAGCAGCTTGGCATGGACAGGGGTCTCTGGGGCCAACGTCCTGACTTTC. Protein sequence: CASSLAWTGVSGANVLTF.

V gene TRBV7-2 combines with J gene TRBJ2-5, with D perhaps TRBD1 (6 bases). Between the trimmed V and J ends, which lost 2 bases and 1 base, there was a span of 8 bases. Germline V gene sequence: CDR1 SGHTA, CDR2 FQGNSA. There are 14 residues in the CDR3. The CDR3 sequence is CASSLSGVQETQYF. CDR3 in DNA: TGTGCCAGCAGCTTATCAGGGGTCCAAGAGACCCAGTACTTC.

The rearrangement links TRBV6-1 to TRBJ2-5, with 12 nucleotides matching TRBD2. The CDR3 is 17 amino acids. Looked up from germline, CDR1 is MNHNS and CDR2 is SASEGT. The V and J ends lost 2 bases and 0 bases, in that order; junction bases with no gene match: 4. CDR3 bases: TGTGCCAGCAGTGAAAGTAGGACTAGCGGGAACCAAGAGACCCAGTACTTC. Protein product: CASSESRTSGNQETQYF.

This clone has a single count. The chain is built from TRBV5-1 and TRBJ2-5, with 11 positions matching TRBD2. The CDR3 is 18 residues long. Germline CDR1 is SGHRS and CDR2 is YFSETQ. V lost 0 bases, J lost 3 bases, and 10 bases stayed unmatched. Here the CDR3 DNA reads TGCGCCAGCAGCTTGGGAGGTAGCGGGAGGGCATCGGAAGAGACCCAGTACTTC. It yields the protein CASSLGGSGRASEETQYF.

This clone was seen once. The CDR3 reads CASSQRPQETTEAFF. The CDR3 coding sequence is TGTGCCAGCAGCCAACGCCCACAAGAAACCACTGAAGCTTTCTTT. This chain connects TRBV4-2 to TRBJ1-1, with unresolved D. Looked up from germline, CDR1 is LGHNA and CDR2 is YNFKEQ. The CDR3 contains 15 residues. Trimming stripped 2 bases from V and 4 bases from J, with 14 bases between.

The V gene is TRBV9, the J gene TRBJ2-5; TRBD2 is a possible D gene (8 bases). Trimming cost V 4 bases and J 2 bases, with 18 bases left between them. This CDR3 has 16 amino acids. The germline V gene encodes CDR1 SGDLS and CDR2 YYNGEE. CDR3 protein: CASSPRGGRGQETQYF. CDR3 sequence (DNA): TGTGCCAGCAGCCCCCGGGGGGGCAGGGGGCAAGAGACCCAGTACTTC.

As DNA, the CDR3 is TGTGCCAGCAGTTTGTACAGAAACACTGAAGCTTTCTTT. Translated: CASSLYRNTEAFF. V gene TRBV27 combines with J gene TRBJ1-1, with D unclear. Germline values: CDR1 MNHEY, CDR2 SMNVEV (reference sequence). V was clipped by 3 bases and J by 2 bases, with 7 bases between them. The CDR3 covers 13 residues.

The V and J genes are TRBV2 and TRBJ1-5; D perhaps matches TRBD1 (5 bases). Trimming stripped 4 bases from V and 4 bases from J, with 8 bases between. Germline assignment: CDR1 SNHLY and CDR2 FYNNEI. This CDR3 contains 13 residues. CDR3 DNA sequence: TGTGCCAGCAGTGGCAGGGTAAATCAGCCCCAGCATTTT. This translates into CASSGRVNQPQHF. Looking up the rest from reference TRBV2 and TRBJ1-5 gives the full variable domain: EPEVTQTPSHQVTQMGQEVILRCVPISNHLYFYWYRQILGQKVEFLVSFYNNEISEKSEIFDDQFSVERPDGSNFTLKIRSTKLEDSAMYFCASSGRVNQPQHFGDGTRLSIL.

The CDR3 loop is CASSQNPDSPQHF. CDR3 nucleotide sequence: TGTGCCAGCAGCCAAAACCCCGACAGTCCCCAGCATTTT. V and J are TRBV14 and TRBJ1-5, with D possibly matching TRBD1 (5 bases). The CDR3 extends over 13 amino acids. Germline values: CDR1 SGHDN, CDR2 FVKESK. Trimming pared 2 bases from V and 10 bases from J, leaving 12 bases between.